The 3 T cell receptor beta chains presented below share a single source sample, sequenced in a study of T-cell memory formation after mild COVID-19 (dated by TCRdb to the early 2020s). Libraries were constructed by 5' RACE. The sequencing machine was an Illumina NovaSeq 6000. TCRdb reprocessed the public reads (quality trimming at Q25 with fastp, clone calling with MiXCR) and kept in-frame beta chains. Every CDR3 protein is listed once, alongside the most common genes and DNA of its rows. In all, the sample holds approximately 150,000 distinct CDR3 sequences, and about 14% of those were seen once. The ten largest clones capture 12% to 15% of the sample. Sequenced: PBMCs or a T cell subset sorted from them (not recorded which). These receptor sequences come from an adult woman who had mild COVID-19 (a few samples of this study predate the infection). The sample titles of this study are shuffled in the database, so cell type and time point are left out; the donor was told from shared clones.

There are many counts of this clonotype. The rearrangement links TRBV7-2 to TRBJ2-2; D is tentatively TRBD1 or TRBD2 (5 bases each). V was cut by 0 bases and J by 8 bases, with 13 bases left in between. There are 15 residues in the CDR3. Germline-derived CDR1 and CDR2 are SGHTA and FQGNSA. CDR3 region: CASSLAGLAGGELFF. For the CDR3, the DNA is TGTGCCAGCAGCTTAGCGGGGCTAGCCGGTGGGGAGCTGTTTTTT.

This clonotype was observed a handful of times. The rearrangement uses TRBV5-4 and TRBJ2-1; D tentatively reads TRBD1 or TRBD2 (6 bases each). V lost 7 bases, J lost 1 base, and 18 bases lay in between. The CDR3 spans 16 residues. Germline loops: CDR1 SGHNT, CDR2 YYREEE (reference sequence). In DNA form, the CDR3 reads TGTGCCAGCTCCCCCGGGGGCGGGGCGTCCTACAATGAGCAGTTCTTC. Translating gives CASSPGGGASYNEQFF.

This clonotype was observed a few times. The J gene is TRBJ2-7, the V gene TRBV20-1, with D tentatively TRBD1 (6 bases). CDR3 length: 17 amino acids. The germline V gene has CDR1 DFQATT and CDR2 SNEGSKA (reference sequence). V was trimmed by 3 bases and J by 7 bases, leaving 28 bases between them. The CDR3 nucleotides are TGCAGTGCTAGTTCACTCGACGCCCAGGGGTTGCTTTATGAGCAGTACTTC. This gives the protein CSASSLDAQGLLYEQYF.